This T cell receptor beta chain was profiled in a study of T cell responses to AZD1222 COVID-19 vaccine. Study background: Second-dose intervals of approximately 4 or approximately 12 weeks were pooled. Study results and limitations: White British donors predominated, females outnumbered males, and clonal diversity was possibly underestimated. Researchers report vaccine-associated CD4 TCRs spanning spike, with dominance at 160-218 and 743-854. Baseline seropositives among AZD1222 recipients totaled only 5 or 6.

As for this clone: Its antigen is not identified.

The method was immunoSEQ multiplex PCR; TCRdb's version includes in-frame clones alone and lacks a portion of them. This sample carries around 83,000 clones, about 88% of them seen once, and the ten largest clones take roughly 19%. V lost 1 base, J lost 8 bases, and 11 bases lay in between. The CDR3 is 13 residues long. The germline V gene has CDR1 LNHDA and CDR2 SQIVND (reference sequence). The sequenced sample was peripheral blood, obtained on day 0 of AZD1222 vaccination. The genes are TRBV19 and TRBJ1-2; D remains unclear. This TCR came from an adult in good health. The CDR3 sequence is CASSIGTAKGYTF. The CDR3 DNA is TGTGCCAGTAGTATAGGAACAGCAAAGGGCTACACCTTC.